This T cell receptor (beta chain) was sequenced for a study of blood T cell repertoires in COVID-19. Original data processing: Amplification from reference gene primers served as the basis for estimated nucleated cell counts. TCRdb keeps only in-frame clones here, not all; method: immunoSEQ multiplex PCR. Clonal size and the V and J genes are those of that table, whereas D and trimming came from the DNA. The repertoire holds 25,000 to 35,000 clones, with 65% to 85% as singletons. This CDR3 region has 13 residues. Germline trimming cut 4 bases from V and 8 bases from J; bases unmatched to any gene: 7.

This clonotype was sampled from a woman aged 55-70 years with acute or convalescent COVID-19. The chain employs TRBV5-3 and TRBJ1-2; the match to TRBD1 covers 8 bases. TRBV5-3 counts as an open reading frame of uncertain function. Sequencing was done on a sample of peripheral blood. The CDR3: CARSARDRWGYTF. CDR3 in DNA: TGTGCCAGAAGCGCCCGGGACAGGTGGGGCTACACCTTC.